Shown below are 27 T cell receptor beta chains from a single sample sequenced in a study of T cell clonality in common variable immunodeficiency. Generated by immunoSEQ multiplex PCR, the TCRdb table keeps only in-frame clones and is missing some. The sample gives 25,000 to 35,000 clones, none seen only once, and the top ten clones hold 3.5% to 4.5%. Sequencing used peripheral blood mononuclear cells. Receptors were obtained from a person aged 18 to 70 in good health.

This clone was seen ten or more times. The read halts 3 residues ahead of the CDR3 end, with the missing end drawn from the germline J gene. This chain uses TRBV29-1 with TRBJ1-2, with 10 bases that match TRBD1. V trimming: 6 bases; J trimming: 4 bases; junction bases outside the gene matches: 8. This CDR3 has 14 residues. The germline V gene encodes CDR1 SQVTM and CDR2 ANQGSEA. This CDR3 is CSVDPGTGVYGYTF. The DNA read from the CDR3 is TGCAGCGTCGATCCCGGGACAGGGGTCTATGGC.

This clone was found many times. The read terminates 3 residues before the CDR3 end, so the remaining end is supplied by the germline J gene. The chain combines TRBV9 with TRBJ1-4; D may be TRBD1 (6 bases). Germline V lookup: CDR1 SGDLS, CDR2 YYNGEE. The CDR3 loop spans 15 amino acids. V dropped 4 bases and J dropped 4 bases, with 14 bases sitting between them. The DNA read from the CDR3 is TGTGCCAGCAGCCCGGGGGGACACAATAATGAAAAA. Residues: CASSPGGHNNEK. The entire CDR3 protein is CASSPGGHNNEKLFF.

This clone showed up many times. The CDR3 is cut off 3 residues early in the read; its end comes from the germline J gene. The chain joins TRBV7-2 to TRBJ1-1, with 7 bases fitting TRBD1. The CDR3 runs 13 residues. Germline-derived CDR1 and CDR2 are SGHTA and FQGNSA. CDR3 in amino acids: CASSFRQGGGAFF. The DNA read from the CDR3 is TGTGCCAGCAGCTTCCGACAGGGTGGAGGA.

This clone was counted ten times or more. The CDR3 end lies 3 residues beyond the end of the read and is filled in from the germline J gene. This chain joins TRBV12-3 or TRBV12-4 and TRBJ2-2, with D possibly matching TRBD2 (7 bases). V lost 7 bases and J 6 bases, leaving 15 bases between the germline ends. The CDR3 runs to 14 residues. The sequenced CDR3 bases are TGTGCCAGCACAAATCAGGGGAGGGCCGGGGAG. Its translation is CASTNQGRAGE. In full, the CDR3 is CASTNQGRAGELFF.

This clone was observed many times. From the germline J gene comes the end of the CDR3, since the read stops 3 residues before it. The chain uses TRBV20-1 and TRBJ1-1, with 8 nucleotides matching TRBD1. Germline assignment: CDR1 DFQATT and CDR2 SNEGSKA (reference sequence). J lost 0 bases, V lost 5 bases, and 5 bases had no gene match. This CDR3 spans 14 amino acids. The CDR3 protein is CSAARTGMNTEAFF. Partial CDR3 DNA: TGCAGTGCTGCCCGGACAGGGATGAACACTGAA.

This clone was seen ten or more times. The CDR3 is cut off 3 residues early in the read; its end comes from the germline J gene. Other DNA sequences in the same sample also yield this CDR3. The chain recombines TRBV5-1 with TRBJ2-3; 8 nucleotides line up with TRBD2. CDR1 SGHRS and CDR2 YFSETQ come from the germline V gene. The CDR3 has 14 residues. J gave up 5 bases and V 4 bases, and 6 bases lay outside the gene matches. The part of the CDR3 DNA that was read is TGCGCCAGCAGCGTCCCACTAGCGGAAGATACG. Protein sequence: CASSVPLAEDT. The complete CDR3 reads CASSVPLAEDTQYF.

This clone was observed many times. The read stops 3 residues short of the end of the CDR3; the missing end is completed from the germline J gene. The chain combines TRBV5-1 with TRBJ1-1, with D unresolved. Per germline, CDR1 SGHRS and CDR2 YFSETQ. With 0 bases removed from V and 7 bases from J, the gap between germline ends came to 13 bases. The CDR3 contains 14 residues. The CDR3 protein is CASSLASGVNEAFF. Incomplete CDR3 DNA: TGCGCCAGCAGCTTGGCGTCCGGGGTAAATGAA.

As regards this clone: From the germline J gene comes the end of the CDR3, since the read stops 3 residues before it. The V and J genes are TRBV11-3 and TRBJ1-2; D is unresolved. Germline values: CDR1 SGHNT, CDR2 YENEEA. The CDR3 is made up of 13 amino acids. The CDR3 sequence: CASSFNYQETYTF. The sequenced CDR3 bases are TGTGCCAGCAGCTTCAACTATCAAGAGACC.

This clone was seen many times. The sequenced CDR3 bases are TGCAGTGCTAGAATCAGCGGGAGAACTCTTTCCGGGGAG. This encodes CSARISGRTLSGE. The full CDR3 is CSARISGRTLSGELFF. The V and J genes are TRBV20-1 and TRBJ2-2, with TRBD2 identical over 8 bases. The missing CDR3 end, 3 residues past where the read stops, is filled in from the germline J gene. CDR3 length: 16 amino acids. Germline-derived CDR1 and CDR2 are DFQATT and SNEGSKA (reference sequence). The J segment lost 6 bases and the V segment lost 2 bases, leaving 11 bases of the junction unmatched.

This clone was seen at least ten times. The CDR3 is cut off 3 residues early in the read; its end comes from the germline J gene. V usage is TRBV20-1 and J usage is TRBJ2-7; D is tentatively TRBD1 or TRBD2 (5 bases each). Trimming cost V 3 bases and J 2 bases, with 8 bases left between them. The CDR3 extends over 12 amino acids. Germline loops: CDR1 DFQATT, CDR2 SNEGSKA (reference sequence). The part of the CDR3 DNA that was read is TGCAGTGCTAGCCGAGGGGCCTACGAG. This gives the protein CSASRGAYE. The entire CDR3 reads CSASRGAYEQYF.

In its sample, this clone was seen many times. The read terminates 3 residues before the CDR3 end, so the remaining end is supplied by the germline J gene. The genes are TRBV20-1 and TRBJ2-4; D remains ambiguous. The germline gives CDR1 DFQATT, CDR2 SNEGSKA (reference sequence). The CDR3 runs to 12 residues. The CDR3 DNA, read in part, is TGCAGTGCCTCCCCCACCCTACTTATT. It encodes CSASPTLLI. The CDR3 in full is CSASPTLLIQYF.

This clone was detected ten times or more. Coverage ceases 3 residues before the CDR3 finishes, and the germline J gene fills in the end. The genes are TRBV5-1 and TRBJ2-3; 11 bases align to TRBD2. The CDR3 sequence is 16 residues long. CDR1 and CDR2 from the germline V gene are SGHRS and YFSETQ. The J segment lost 4 bases and the V segment lost 4 bases, leaving 8 bases of the junction unmatched. CDR3 residues: CASSPDGLAGADTQYF. CDR3 bases read: TGCGCCAGCAGCCCGGATGGACTAGCGGGTGCAGATACG.

This clone has at least ten counts. The read ends 3 residues before the CDR3 terminus; that terminus is restored from the germline J gene. The chain combines TRBV5-1 with TRBJ1-2; possibly TRBD1 for D (5 bases). Trimming pared 1 base from V and 4 bases from J, leaving 14 bases between. The germline V gene encodes CDR1 SGHRS and CDR2 YFSETQ. There are 15 residues in the CDR3. The CDR3 here is CASSLRSGLGYGYTF. The CDR3 DNA, read in part, is TGCGCCAGCAGCTTGCGGTCAGGGCTGGGCTATGGC.

There are a few counts of this clone. The read ends 3 residues early relative to the CDR3; the germline J gene fills the gap. V usage is TRBV6-2 or TRBV6-3 and J usage is TRBJ1-2; D possibly corresponds to TRBD1 (5 bases). Germline V lookup: CDR1 MNHEY, CDR2 SVGEGT. CDR3 length: 14 residues. CDR3 DNA, as far as it was read: TGTGCCAGCCTAGCTGGCGGGGCCTCCTACGAC. Encoded protein: CASLAGGASYD. The whole CDR3 protein is CASLAGGASYDYTF.

This clone was observed many times. Read sequence stops 3 residues before the CDR3 end, and the germline J gene provides the missing end. The chain couples TRBV7-2 to TRBJ1-5, with 9 bases aligning to TRBD1. The CDR3 loop spans 14 amino acids. The V segment lost 4 bases and the J segment 7 bases; nucleotides outside the gene matches: 5. Germline V gene data show CDR1 as SGHTA and CDR2 as FQGNSA. The CDR3 here is CASSSGQGTQPQHF. The sequenced CDR3 bases are TGTGCCAGCAGCTCCGGACAGGGGACCCAGCCC.

This clone occurred many times. The CDR3 end is not reached by the read, which stops 3 residues before it; the germline J gene fills it in. The chain recombines TRBV5-1 with TRBJ2-5, with D possibly being TRBD2 (5 bases). The V end was cut by 6 bases, the J end by 4 bases, with 19 bases between. The CDR3 covers 15 residues. Germline-derived CDR1 and CDR2 are SGHRS and YFSETQ. CDR3 residues: CASNQNPADVETQYF. CDR3 DNA, as far as it was read: TGCGCCAGCAACCAAAACCCAGCGGACGTAGAGACC.

This clone was seen many times. The read terminates 3 residues before the CDR3 end, so the remaining end is supplied by the germline J gene. The chain is built from TRBV5-1 and TRBJ1-6; weak D call: TRBD1 (6 bases). Germline V lookup: CDR1 SGHRS, CDR2 YFSETQ. Trimming pared 5 bases from V and 10 bases from J, leaving 19 bases between. The CDR3 is 15 residues long. The DNA read from the CDR3 is TGCGCCAGCAGTTGGGGGAAAGGGGGAGAGTCACCC. As protein: CASSWGKGGESP. The entire CDR3 protein reads CASSWGKGGESPLHF. The variable domain in full, with the rest retrieved from reference TRBV5-1 and TRBJ1-6, is KAGVTQTPRYLIKTRGQQVTLSCSPISGHRSVSWYQQTPGQGLQFLFEYFSETQRNKGNFPGRFSGRQFSNSRSEMNVSTLELGDSALYLCASSWGKGGESPLHFGNGTRLTVT.

To note about this clone: From the germline J gene comes the end of the CDR3, since the read stops 3 residues before it. This chain joins TRBV30 and TRBJ1-2; unclear D gene. This CDR3 comprises 13 residues. The germline V gene encodes CDR1 GTSNPN and CDR2 SVGIG (reference sequence). This CDR3 is CAWSGSGRDTYTF. Partial CDR3 DNA: TGTGCCTGGAGTGGTAGCGGAAGAGATACC. The full variable domain, with the rest looked up from reference TRBV30 and TRBJ1-2, is SQTIHQWPATLVQPVGSPLSLECTVEGTSNPNLYWYRQAAGRGLQLLFYSVGIGQISSEVPQNLSASRPQDRQFILSSKKLLLSDSGFYLCAWSGSGRDTYTFGSGTRLTVV.

This clone was counted many times. Read data end 3 residues before the CDR3 end; the end is taken from the germline J gene. The J gene is TRBJ2-1, the V gene TRBV30, with a tentative D call TRBD2 (5 bases). CDR1 and CDR2 (germline): GTSNPN, SVGIG (reference sequence). The CDR3 has 14 amino acids. V shed 2 bases and J shed 0 bases, with 8 bases lying between them. The CDR3 is CAWSPGSSYNEQFF. The CDR3 bases that were read are TGTGCCTGGAGTCCGGGGAGCTCCTACAATGAG. The full variable domain, with the rest looked up from reference TRBV30 and TRBJ2-1, is SQTIHQWPATLVQPVGSPLSLECTVEGTSNPNLYWYRQAAGRGLQLLFYSVGIGQISSEVPQNLSASRPQDRQFILSSKKLLLSDSGFYLCAWSPGSSYNEQFFGPGTRLTVL.

This clone was recorded at least ten times. The read falls 3 residues short of the CDR3 end, and the missing part is taken from the germline J gene. The chain employs TRBV19 and TRBJ2-3, with 9 bases aligning to TRBD2. Germline CDR1 LNHDA, CDR2 SQIVND (reference sequence). The junction had 10 bases not matched to a gene; V was cut back by 3 bases and J by 3 bases. The CDR3 is 17 amino acids. CDR3 region: CASSMAIGGRATDTQYF. The covered CDR3 bases are TGTGCCAGTAGTATGGCCATCGGCGGGAGGGCAACAGATACG.

This clone showed up many times. The sequence runs out 3 residues before the end of the CDR3; the remainder is reconstructed from the germline J gene. The chain couples TRBV5-1 to TRBJ2-1, with D uncertain. The CDR3 totals 15 residues. Germline V gene lookup returns CDR1 SGHRS and CDR2 YFSETQ. Between the trimmed V and J ends, which lost 0 bases and 5 bases, there was a span of 12 bases. The CDR3 region is CASSLVPATHNEQFF. The sequenced part of the CDR3 DNA is TGCGCCAGCAGCTTGGTGCCAGCGACTCACAATGAG.

This clone was observed many times. Read sequence stops 3 residues before the CDR3 end, and the germline J gene provides the missing end. The V gene is TRBV20-1, the J gene TRBJ1-3; no definite D call. V shed 3 bases and J shed 3 bases, with 3 bases lying between them. The CDR3 runs 11 residues. Germline V CDR1 and CDR2: DFQATT, SNEGSKA (reference sequence). CDR3 amino acids: CSASYGNTIYF. The CDR3 bases that were read are TGCAGTGCTAGCTATGGAAACACC.

This clone showed up many times. The read halts 3 residues ahead of the CDR3 end, with the missing end drawn from the germline J gene. The chain employs TRBV10-3 and TRBJ2-7; D is perhaps TRBD2 (5 bases). The V end lost 8 bases, the J end lost 2 bases, and 13 bases lay between the germline ends. This CDR3 spans 13 amino acids. The germline V gene has CDR1 ENHRY and CDR2 SYGVKD. The CDR3 DNA, read in part, is TGTGCCATCGGTAGCGTAATAACCTACGAG. Residues: CAIGSVITYE. The full CDR3 reads CAIGSVITYEQYF.

This clone showed up many times. The read stops 3 residues short of the end of the CDR3; the missing end is completed from the germline J gene. The genes are TRBV4-1 and TRBJ1-5; D remains unclear. Germline loops: CDR1 MGHRA, CDR2 YSYEKL. The CDR3 has 14 amino acids. Trimming cost V 0 bases and J 4 bases, with 7 bases left between them. CDR3 loop: CASSQEYRNQPQHF. CDR3 bases read: TGCGCCAGCAGCCAAGAATATCGGAATCAGCCC.

In its sample, this clone was seen many times. Coverage ceases 3 residues before the CDR3 finishes, and the germline J gene fills in the end. V gene TRBV5-1 combines with J gene TRBJ1-1, with D hard to call. The length of the CDR3 is 15 residues. Per germline, CDR1 SGHRS and CDR2 YFSETQ. V was shortened by 0 bases and J by 2 bases, with 11 bases between the two germline ends. The part of the CDR3 DNA that was read is TGCGCCAGCAGCTTGGGGTTGGGCAGAAACACTGAA. Its translation: CASSLGLGRNTE. The full CDR3 protein is CASSLGLGRNTEAFF.

This clone occurred many times. The read halts 3 residues ahead of the CDR3 end, with the missing end drawn from the germline J gene. The V and J genes are TRBV7-3 and TRBJ2-2; 8 bases match TRBD1. The CDR3 extends over 15 amino acids. Germline-derived CDR1 and CDR2 are SGHTA and FQGTGA. With 5 bases clipped from V and 1 base from J, the junction kept 3 bases outside the gene matches. The chain's CDR3 is CASSLDRVNTGELFF. The sequenced part of the CDR3 DNA is TGTGCCAGCAGCCTGGACAGGGTGAACACCGGGGAG.

This clone was counted only a few times. The read halts 3 residues ahead of the CDR3 end, with the missing end drawn from the germline J gene. The rearrangement links TRBV19 to TRBJ1-2; D is unresolved. The CDR3 is 12 residues long. Germline loops: CDR1 LNHDA, CDR2 SQIVND (reference sequence). CDR3: CASSSDLYDYTF. The covered CDR3 bases are TGTGCCAGTAGTTCGGACTTATACGAC.